This record concerns one T cell receptor beta chain sequence. This CDR3 is 17 amino acids long. With 3 bases clipped from V and 0 bases from J, the junction kept 3 bases outside the gene matches. CDR1 and CDR2 (germline): SGHNT, YYREEE (reference sequence). This sample stems from a study of blood T cell repertoires in COVID-19. Background on the study: Symptom resolution, clearance, or two negative PCRs marked donors in Cohort 3 as recovered. T cells, B-cell-depleted T cells, or PBMCs provided the cDNA or gDNA that served as material.

Participants came from around 25 US areas, aged about 18 to 95 years. Using immunoSEQ multiplex PCR, the repertoire was profiled, and TCRdb retains in-frame clones only, with some absent. The table has hundreds of thousands of clones, about 87% seen once; the top ten hold less than 2.5%. The TCR was taken from a man in his forties or fifties in a cohort exposed to, infected with or recovered from COVID-19 (not recorded which). The rearrangement uses TRBV5-4 and TRBJ2-2; TRBD2 agrees at 12 bases. Sequencing was performed on PBMCs or T cells enriched from blood (not recorded which). CDR3 residues: CASSSLAGGPNTGELFF. The DNA of the CDR3 is TGTGCCAGCAGCTCGCTAGCGGGAGGGCCGAACACCGGGGAGCTGTTTTTT. Full variable domain (outside the CDR3, taken from reference TRBV5-4 and TRBJ2-2): ETGVTQSPTHLIKTRGQQVTLRCSSQSGHNTVSWYQQALGQGPQFIFQYYREEENGRGNFPPRFSGLQFPNYSSELNVNALELDDSALYLCASSSLAGGPNTGELFFGEGSRLTVL.